The sequence of this TCR beta chain was determined in a study of blood T cell repertoires in COVID-19. Overall study context: Material from acute and convalescent COVID-19 was sourced from the United States, Italy and Spain. Sources were T cells, B-cell-depleted T cells, or PBMCs; the material itself was cDNA or gDNA.

The CDR3 length is 15 residues. Germline lookup yields CDR1 SGHTA and CDR2 FQGNSA. The ends were cut back, 1 base at V and 8 bases at J, with 15 bases in the middle. Per the study methods: Reference gene primer amplification yielded estimated nucleated cell counts. Some clones are missing from TCRdb's copy, which holds only in-frame ones; the method was immunoSEQ multiplex PCR. That table gives V, J and clone size, and the DNA gave D and trimming. The data show 300,000 or so clones, with roughly nine tenths seen just once and over 2% held by the top ten. This receptor was obtained from a woman aged 30 to 39 with COVID-19, enrolled during active disease. Sequenced input: peripheral blood. The chain joins TRBV7-2 to TRBJ2-1, with D possibly TRBD2 on 6 matching bases. The CDR3 nucleotides are TGTGCCAGCAGCTTAGATTCTAGCGTCGTGGATGAGCAGTTCTTC. Protein product: CASSLDSSVVDEQFF. The full variable domain, its missing parts supplied by reference TRBV7-2 and TRBJ2-1, is GAGVSQSPSNKVTEKGKDVELRCDPISGHTALYWYRQSLGQGLEFLIYFQGNSAPDKSGLPSDRFSAERTGGSVSTLTIQRTQQEDSAVYLCASSLDSSVVDEQFFGPGTRLTVL.